This T cell receptor (beta chain) derives from a study of cytomegalovirus exposure and HLA in healthy donors. A multiplex PCR was run with 60 Vbeta primers and 13 Jbeta primers. The assay was immunoSEQ multiplex PCR, and TCRdb's table has in-frame clones only and misses some. Of fewer than 200,000 clones listed, roughly 87% are singletons. Trimming cost V 0 bases and J 6 bases, with 20 bases left between them. The CDR3 consists of 17 residues. The germline gives CDR1 LNHNV, CDR2 YYDKDF (reference sequence). The chain is built from TRBV15 and TRBJ1-1; perhaps TRBD1 as D (5 bases). The sequence was obtained from a boy aged 2 to 10 in good health and CMV-seronegative. Sequenced material: PBMCs. The DNA of the CDR3 is TGTGCCACCAGCAGAGACAGGGCGAAGGCCCACGTGGCTGAAGCTTTCTTT. Protein product: CATSRDRAKAHVAEAFF.